Listed here is a single TCR beta chain. As handled by the study authors: Estimates of nucleated cell counts were drawn from the amplification of reference gene primers. Here immunoSEQ multiplex PCR was the method, and the copy in TCRdb shows in-frame clones only, minus some. V, J and clone size were drawn from that table, and D and trimming were deduced from the DNA. Of 130,000 to 150,000 clones listed, roughly 86% were seen once; the top ten hold 13% to 15%. The ends lost 5 bases at V and 1 base at J; junction bases unmatched: 7. The CDR3 is made up of 15 amino acids. Germline CDR1 reads MNHEY; CDR2 reads SMNVEV (reference sequence). This sample was included in a study of blood T cell repertoires in COVID-19. Overall study: Samples taken during acute and convalescent COVID-19 were collected in the United States, Italy and Spain. From T cells, B-cell-depleted T cells, or PBMCs came the material, which was cDNA or gDNA.

This sequence originates from a human donor with acute or convalescent COVID-19. The donor label of this sample is uncertain. The rearrangement uses TRBV27 and TRBJ1-1, with 7 bases identical to TRBD1. The sample comprised peripheral blood. CDR3 nucleotide sequence: TGTGCCAGCAGTCACAACAGGGGTGGGAACACTGAAGCTTTCTTT. Amino acid sequence: CASSHNRGGNTEAFF.